Presented here are 26 T cell receptor beta chains from one specimen sequenced in a study of cytomegalovirus exposure and HLA in healthy donors. Both 60 Vbeta primers and 13 Jbeta primers went into the PCR. Assay used: immunoSEQ multiplex PCR; TCRdb lists only in-frame clones, some missing. The table lists tens of thousands of clones. The material sequenced was PBMCs. These receptors originate from a woman aged 30 to 39 in good health and CMV-seronegative.

This rearrangement joins TRBV11-2 to TRBJ2-3; D might be TRBD2 (6 bases). The V gene lost 2 bases and the J gene lost 0 bases, with 12 bases spanning the gap. The germline V gene has CDR1 SGHAT and CDR2 FQNNGV. The CDR3 is 16 residues long. This CDR3 reads CASSLRRGESTDTQYF. The CDR3 DNA follows: TGTGCCAGCAGCTTACGTCGCGGGGAGAGCACAGATACGCAGTATTTT. Complete variable domain (other parts from reference TRBV11-2 and TRBJ2-3): EAGVAQSPRYKIIEKRQSVAFWCNPISGHATLYWYQQILGQGPKLLIQFQNNGVVDDSQLPKDRFSAERLKGVDSTLKIQPAKLEDSAVYLCASSLRRGESTDTQYFGPGTRLTVL.

As to this clone: The sample holds other DNA sequences that translate to the same CDR3. This chain uses TRBV5-1 with TRBJ2-6, with TRBD1 matching 9 bases. CDR1 is SGHRS and CDR2 is YFSETQ in the germline V gene. With 4 bases clipped from V and 1 base from J, the junction kept 6 bases outside the gene matches. This CDR3 spans 17 amino acids. The CDR3 loop reads CASSARQGGSGANVLTF. DNA for the CDR3: TGCGCCAGCAGCGCAAGACAGGGGGGATCTGGGGCCAACGTCCTGACTTTC.

The chain joins TRBV11-2 to TRBJ2-2; perhaps TRBD1 as D (5 bases). The CDR3 contains 14 residues. Trimming removed 1 base at V and 5 bases at J, with 8 bases between. Germline CDR1 reads SGHAT; CDR2 reads FQNNGV. The DNA for the CDR3 is TGTGCCAGCAGCTTAGTAAAGGGGACCGGGGAGCTGTTTTTT. Protein sequence: CASSLVKGTGELFF.

The chain links TRBV29-1 to TRBJ1-1; D gene ambiguous. The V gene lost 4 bases and the J gene lost 7 bases, with 16 bases spanning the gap. The V gene's germline CDR1 is SQVTM and CDR2 ANQGSEA. The CDR3 contains 13 residues. In DNA, the CDR3 is TGCAGCGTTGGGAGGACTGGTTTCGTTGAAGCTTTCTTT. Translating gives CSVGRTGFVEAFF.

This chain uses TRBV7-8 with TRBJ1-2; no clear D. Per germline, CDR1 SGHVS and CDR2 FQNEAQ. V lost 1 base and J lost 4, with 10 bases in between. The CDR3 contains 14 residues. CDR3 bases: TGTGCCAGCAGCTTAGACATCCGCAGCTATGGCTACACCTTC. This translates into CASSLDIRSYGYTF.

The chain employs TRBV5-1 and TRBJ2-1; TRBD2 matches 7 bases. The CDR3 has 16 residues. The junction had 8 bases not matched to a gene; V was cut back by 1 base and J by 4 bases. Looked up from germline, CDR1 is SGHRS and CDR2 is YFSETQ. The CDR3 is CASSLPGGGGYNEQFF. CDR3 nucleotides: TGCGCCAGCAGCTTGCCAGGCGGGGGTGGGTACAATGAGCAGTTCTTC.

CDR3 amino acids: CASSQLAGGSNEQFF. In DNA form, the CDR3 reads TGCGCCAGCAGCCAACTAGCGGGGGGCAGCAATGAGCAGTTCTTC. The chain joins TRBV5-1 to TRBJ2-1; 12 bases are shared with TRBD2. J lost 6 bases, V lost 4 bases, and 5 bases had no gene match. The length of the CDR3 is 15 residues. Germline CDR1 SGHRS, CDR2 YFSETQ. The variable domain in full, completed from reference TRBV5-1 and TRBJ2-1, reads KAGVTQTPRYLIKTRGQQVTLSCSPISGHRSVSWYQQTPGQGLQFLFEYFSETQRNKGNFPGRFSGRQFSNSRSEMNVSTLELGDSALYLCASSQLAGGSNEQFFGPGTRLTVL.

The chain employs TRBV29-1 and TRBJ2-1; 10 bases are shared with TRBD2. V lost 4 bases, J lost 4 bases, and 7 bases stayed unmatched. The germline CDR1 and CDR2 sequences are SQVTM and ANQGSEA. This CDR3 has 15 residues. For the CDR3, the DNA is TGCAGCGTTGTTCCCGCTAGCGGGAGTTACAATGAGCAGTTCTTC. Translated: CSVVPASGSYNEQFF.

The chain combines TRBV18 with TRBJ1-3; D is unclear. The CDR3 is 12 residues long. CDR1 and CDR2 (germline): KGHSH, LQKENI. V shed 3 bases and J shed 4 bases, with 4 bases lying between them. The CDR3 DNA follows: TGTGCCAGCTCACCCTCGGGAAACACCATATATTTT. It codes for CASSPSGNTIYF.

The chain recombines TRBV28 with TRBJ1-2; D uncertain. Germline V gives CDR1 MDHEN, CDR2 SYDVKM. The CDR3 loop spans 15 amino acids. V lost 5 bases and J lost 5, with 18 bases in between. CDR3 amino acids: CASSPSPLSSYGYTF. In DNA form, the CDR3 reads TGTGCCAGCAGTCCGTCCCCCTTGTCTAGTTATGGCTACACCTTC.

This chain joins TRBV9 and TRBJ2-2; D may be TRBD2 (6 bases). The germline CDR1 and CDR2 sequences are SGDLS and YYNGEE. With 3 bases removed from V and 3 bases from J, the gap between germline ends came to 12 bases. The CDR3 is made up of 15 amino acids. CDR3 bases: TGTGCCAGCAGCGCAAGCGGGTCTTACACCGGGGAGCTGTTTTTT. Amino acid sequence: CASSASGSYTGELFF.

The genes are TRBV6-1 and TRBJ2-7, with D tentatively TRBD1 (5 bases). Germline loops: CDR1 MNHNS, CDR2 SASEGT. The germline V and J ends were trimmed by 6 bases and 0 bases, with 15 bases remaining between them. The CDR3 covers 15 residues. In DNA, the CDR3 is TGTGCCAGCAGCATTATTTTTGACAGCTCCTACGAGCAGTACTTC. Protein sequence: CASSIIFDSSYEQYF.

This sequence joins TRBV5-1 and TRBJ2-1; the match to TRBD2 covers 12 bases. The germline CDR1 and CDR2 sequences are SGHRS and YFSETQ. V lost 5 bases, J lost 5 bases, and 5 bases stayed unmatched. The CDR3 is made up of 15 amino acids. CDR3 bases: TGCGCCAGCAGACCTCTAGCGGGAGGGGACAATGAGCAGTTCTTC. Protein sequence: CASRPLAGGDNEQFF. Looking up the rest from reference TRBV5-1 and TRBJ2-1 gives the full variable domain: KAGVTQTPRYLIKTRGQQVTLSCSPISGHRSVSWYQQTPGQGLQFLFEYFSETQRNKGNFPGRFSGRQFSNSRSEMNVSTLELGDSALYLCASRPLAGGDNEQFFGPGTRLTVL.

The chain is built from TRBV7-2 and TRBJ2-7; 8 nucleotides agree with TRBD1. Germline lookup yields CDR1 SGHTA and CDR2 FQGNSA. J lost 7 bases, V lost 1 base, and 9 bases had no gene match. The CDR3 loop spans 15 amino acids. The DNA of the CDR3 is TGTGCCAGCAGCTTAGGGGGCCTAGACAGGGGTGAGCAGTACTTC. It is translated as CASSLGGLDRGEQYF. The full variable domain, its missing parts supplied by reference TRBV7-2 and TRBJ2-7, is GAGVSQSPSNKVTEKGKDVELRCDPISGHTALYWYRQSLGQGLEFLIYFQGNSAPDKSGLPSDRFSAERTGGSVSTLTIQRTQQEDSAVYLCASSLGGLDRGEQYFGPGTRLTVT.

This rearrangement joins TRBV18 to TRBJ2-1; 9 positions match TRBD2. The CDR3 totals 16 residues. The germline gives CDR1 KGHSH, CDR2 LQKENI. With 2 bases clipped from V and 3 bases from J, the junction kept 5 bases outside the gene matches. The chain's CDR3 is CASSPEAGGIYNEQFF. CDR3 DNA sequence: TGTGCCAGCTCACCAGAAGCGGGAGGTATCTACAATGAGCAGTTCTTC.

The chain couples TRBV11-3 to TRBJ2-7, with 11 bases lining up with TRBD1. The length of the CDR3 is 13 residues. CDR1 is SGHNT and CDR2 is YENEEA in the germline V gene. V dropped 5 bases and J dropped 6; count of bases not matched to a gene: 3. This CDR3 is CASSPGTGGEQYF. CDR3 DNA: TGTGCCAGCAGCCCCGGGACAGGGGGCGAGCAGTACTTC.

The chain uses TRBV30 and TRBJ2-3; a possible D gene is TRBD2 (6 bases). Germline V gene sequence: CDR1 GTSNPN, CDR2 SVGIG (reference sequence). This CDR3 is built from 14 residues. Trimming stripped 2 bases from V and 3 bases from J, with 12 bases between. CDR3 nucleotide sequence: TGTGCCTGGAGTCACGGGGGAAAGACAGATACGCAGTATTTT. Amino acids: CAWSHGGKTDTQYF.

V gene TRBV30 combines with J gene TRBJ2-1, with D possibly TRBD2 on 5 matching bases. V was trimmed by 0 bases and J by 6 bases, leaving 9 bases between them. The CDR3 contains 13 residues. Germline-derived CDR1 and CDR2 are GTSNPN and SVGIG (reference sequence). The CDR3 DNA follows: TGTGCCTGGAGTGTACGGGGTGCCAATGAGCAGTTCTTC. It yields the protein CAWSVRGANEQFF.

This sequence joins TRBV7-9 and TRBJ1-1, with D maybe TRBD1 (6 bases). The CDR3 sequence is 15 residues long. CDR1 is SEHNR and CDR2 is FQNEAQ in the germline V gene (reference sequence). The germline V and J ends were trimmed by 3 bases and 9 bases, with 20 bases remaining between them. The CDR3, as DNA: TGTGCCAGCAGCTTGAGGGGTGCGACAGGAACAAAAGCTTTCTTT. Translating it yields CASSLRGATGTKAFF.

The chain carries TRBV9 and TRBJ2-3; TRBD1 matches 9 bases. The CDR3 is made up of 15 amino acids. Germline CDR1 reads SGDLS; CDR2 reads YYNGEE. J gave up 2 bases and V 4 bases, and 5 bases lay outside the gene matches. This chain's CDR3 is CASSMTGGTTDTQYF. CDR3 DNA: TGTGCCAGCAGCATGACAGGGGGAACCACAGATACGCAGTATTTT.

This chain joins TRBV29-1 and TRBJ1-1; 7 bases match TRBD1. The J segment lost 3 bases and the V segment lost 7 bases, leaving 8 bases of the junction unmatched. This CDR3 has 13 residues. Germline CDR1 is SQVTM and CDR2 is ANQGSEA. CDR3 DNA sequence: TGCAGCGCAGGAGGGGGCGCGGACACTGAAGCTTTCTTT. It yields the protein CSAGGGADTEAFF.

The J gene is TRBJ2-2, the V gene TRBV14, with TRBD2 as a possible D gene (5 bases). Between the trimmed V and J ends, which lost 6 bases and 4 bases, there was a span of 6 bases. The germline gives CDR1 SGHDN, CDR2 FVKESK. The CDR3 is 12 residues long. The CDR3 DNA is TGTGCCAGCAGGGGAGTCACCGGGGAGCTGTTTTTT. Protein sequence: CASRGVTGELFF.

The V and J genes are TRBV7-9 and TRBJ1-4; 8 positions agree with TRBD1. The junction had 6 bases not matched to a gene; V was cut back by 1 base and J by 8 bases. This CDR3 contains 15 residues. Germline values: CDR1 SEHNR, CDR2 FQNEAQ (reference sequence). The CDR3 reads CASSLGSDRGEKLFF. CDR3 sequence (DNA): TGTGCCAGCAGCTTAGGCTCCGACAGGGGAGAAAAACTGTTTTTT.

The rearrangement joins TRBV5-1 to TRBJ1-1; D might be TRBD1 (5 bases). Trimming removed 0 bases at V and 0 bases at J, with 9 bases between. The CDR3 loop spans 15 amino acids. Germline V gives CDR1 SGHRS, CDR2 YFSETQ. The CDR3 bases are TGCGCCAGCAGCTTGGGGGGGGGAATGAACACTGAAGCTTTCTTT. Its translation: CASSLGGGMNTEAFF.

The V and J genes are TRBV15 and TRBJ2-7; D call uncertain. Between the trimmed V and J ends, which lost 1 base and 7 bases, there was a span of 17 bases. This CDR3 region has 15 residues. CDR1 and CDR2 from the germline V gene are LNHNV and YYDKDF (reference sequence). CDR3 DNA sequence: TGTGCCACCAGCAGAGGGTCGGTTCCGTCCGAGGAGCAGTACTTC. This codes for CATSRGSVPSEEQYF.

The chain has TRBV18 and TRBJ2-5, with 13 bases aligning to TRBD2. V lost 4 bases and J lost 5; bases outside the gene matches: 13. The CDR3 has 18 residues. Germline V CDR1 and CDR2: KGHSH, LQKENI. CDR3 DNA: TGTGCCAGCTCACTACGCCGGACTAGCGGGGGCAGCGGGGAGACCCAGTACTTC. Residues: CASSLRRTSGGSGETQYF.